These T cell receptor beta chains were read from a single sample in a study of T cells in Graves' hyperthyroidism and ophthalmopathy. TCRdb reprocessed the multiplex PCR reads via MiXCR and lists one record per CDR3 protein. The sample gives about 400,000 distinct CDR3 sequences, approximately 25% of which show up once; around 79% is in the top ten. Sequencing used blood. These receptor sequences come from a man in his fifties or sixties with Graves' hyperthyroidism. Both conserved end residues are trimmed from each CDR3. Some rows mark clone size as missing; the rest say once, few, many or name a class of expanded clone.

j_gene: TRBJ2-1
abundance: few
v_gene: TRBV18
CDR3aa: ASSPYPDSYNEQF

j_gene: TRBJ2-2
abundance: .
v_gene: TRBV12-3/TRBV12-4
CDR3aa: ASSFRTGAGINTGELF

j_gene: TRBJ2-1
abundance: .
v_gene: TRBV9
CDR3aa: ASSPGTLGFNEQF

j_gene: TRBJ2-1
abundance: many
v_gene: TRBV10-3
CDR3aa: AISAGSDDNEQF

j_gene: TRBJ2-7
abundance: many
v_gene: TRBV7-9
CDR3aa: ASSRGTGSTKY

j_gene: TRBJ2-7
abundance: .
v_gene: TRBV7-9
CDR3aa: ASSSNAGANEQY

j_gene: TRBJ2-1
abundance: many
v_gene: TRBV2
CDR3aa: ASSSVRASHAYNEQF

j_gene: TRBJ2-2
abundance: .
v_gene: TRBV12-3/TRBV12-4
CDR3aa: ASSDDRDTGELF

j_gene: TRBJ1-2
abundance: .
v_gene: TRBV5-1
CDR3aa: ASSILGQGAYGYT

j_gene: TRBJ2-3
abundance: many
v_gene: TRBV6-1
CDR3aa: ASRRVPDRGRTDTQY

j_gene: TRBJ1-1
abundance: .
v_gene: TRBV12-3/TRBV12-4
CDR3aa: ASSTTGGKAEAF

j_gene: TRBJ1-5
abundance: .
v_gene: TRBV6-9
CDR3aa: ASSSDSHQPQH

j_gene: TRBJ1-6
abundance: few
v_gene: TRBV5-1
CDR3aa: ASSLEGSYNSPLH

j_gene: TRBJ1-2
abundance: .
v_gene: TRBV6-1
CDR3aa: ASSEAAGGAYGYT

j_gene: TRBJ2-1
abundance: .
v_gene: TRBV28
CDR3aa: ASSFSGRYYNEQF

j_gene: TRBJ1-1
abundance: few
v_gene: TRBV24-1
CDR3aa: ATSDPQLGAF

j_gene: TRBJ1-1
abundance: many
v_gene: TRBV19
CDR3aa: ASRQRSESKAF

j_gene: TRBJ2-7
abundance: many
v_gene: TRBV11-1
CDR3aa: ASCHEPGNEQY

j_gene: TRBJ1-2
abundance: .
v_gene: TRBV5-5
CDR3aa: ASSEGTGGEFGGYT

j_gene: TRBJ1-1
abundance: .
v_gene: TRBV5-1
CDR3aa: ASSLGQGFLNTEAF

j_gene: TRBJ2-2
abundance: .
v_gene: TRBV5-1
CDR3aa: ASSSQGGTGELF

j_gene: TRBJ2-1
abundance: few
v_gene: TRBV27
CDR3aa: AVLSGTAREQF

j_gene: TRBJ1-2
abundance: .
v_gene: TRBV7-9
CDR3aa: ASSSQSRVIYGYT

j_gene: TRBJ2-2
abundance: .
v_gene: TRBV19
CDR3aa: ASSSFTGELF

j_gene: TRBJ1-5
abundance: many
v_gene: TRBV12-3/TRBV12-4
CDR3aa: ASKGDRGRNQPQH